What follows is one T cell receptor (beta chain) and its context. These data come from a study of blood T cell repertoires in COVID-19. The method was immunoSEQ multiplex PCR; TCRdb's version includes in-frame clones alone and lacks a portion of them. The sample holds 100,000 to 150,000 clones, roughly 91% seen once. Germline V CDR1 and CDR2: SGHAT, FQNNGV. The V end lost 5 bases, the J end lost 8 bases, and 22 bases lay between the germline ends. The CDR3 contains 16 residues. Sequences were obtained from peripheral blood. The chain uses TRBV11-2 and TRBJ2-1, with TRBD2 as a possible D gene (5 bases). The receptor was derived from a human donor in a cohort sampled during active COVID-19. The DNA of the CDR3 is TGTGCCAGCAGCGCCCTTTTCCGGGGAGTGGCCCATGAGCAGTTCTTC. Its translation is CASSALFRGVAHEQFF.